Below are 22 T cell receptor beta chains sequenced from a single sample in a study of beta chain features in type 1 diabetes. The whole isolated RNA underwent reverse transcription, so sequencing captured expressed TCRB transcripts. Data came from immunoSEQ multiplex PCR; TCRdb stores just in-frame clones and leaves some out. The sample includes about 150,000 clones, 10% seen only once; the top ten take under 1.5%. Sample: naive CD4+ T cells from blood. The receptors originated from a man between 18 and 35 years old in good health.

This clone was seen more than once but under ten times. CDR3 protein: CSVAVTSYYGYTF. The DNA for the CDR3 is TGCAGCGTTGCTGTGACATCGTACTATGGCTACACCTTC. The gene calls are TRBV29-1 and TRBJ1-2, with D unresolved. This CDR3 region has 13 residues. The germline V gene has CDR1 SQVTM and CDR2 ANQGSEA. V was pared by 4 bases and J by 3 bases, with 12 bases between. Full variable domain (missing parts from reference TRBV29-1 and TRBJ1-2): SAVISQKPSRDICQRGTSLTIQCQVDSQVTMMFWYRQQPGQSLTLIATANQGSEATYESGFVIDKFPISRPNLTFSTLTVSNMSPEDSSIYLCSVAVTSYYGYTFGSGTRLTVV.

A few counts support this clone. This rearrangement joins TRBV19 to TRBJ1-4; TRBD1 might be the D (5 bases). V was pared by 1 base and J by 7 bases, with 19 bases between. CDR1 and CDR2 (germline): LNHDA, SQIVND (reference sequence). The CDR3 has 17 amino acids. The CDR3 region is CASSIAAGLLGGEKLFF. CDR3 DNA: TGTGCCAGTAGTATAGCAGCGGGACTCCTAGGAGGTGAAAAACTGTTTTTT.

This clone was seen only a few times. V is TRBV27 and J is TRBJ2-2; D might be TRBD1 (5 bases). Trimming removed 1 base from V and 0 bases from J, with 9 bases in between. The CDR3 consists of 16 residues. CDR1 is MNHEY and CDR2 is SMNVEV in the germline V gene (reference sequence). For the CDR3, the DNA is TGTGCCAGCAGTTTATATGGGGCATCGAACACCGGGGAGCTGTTTTTT. As protein: CASSLYGASNTGELFF.

This clone was recorded a few times. The chain couples TRBV4-1 to TRBJ2-1; TRBD2 agrees at 14 bases. CDR3 length: 17 residues. Losses at the gene ends were 1 base for V and 9 bases for J; bases not matched to a gene: 8. Germline CDR1 MGHRA, CDR2 YSYEKL. CDR3 coding DNA: TGCGCCAGCAGCCAAGGGCCGGGACTAGCGGGGGTCGCTGAGCAGTTCTTC. Translation: CASSQGPGLAGVAEQFF.

This clone was detected only a few times. Here the CDR3 reads CASSFRDRASPQHF. CDR3 nucleotide sequence: TGTGCCAGTAGTTTCCGGGACAGGGCCTCGCCCCAGCATTTT. The rearrangement uses TRBV19 and TRBJ1-5; 9 positions match TRBD1. The V gene's germline CDR1 is LNHDA and CDR2 SQIVND (reference sequence). This CDR3 is built from 14 residues. Losses at the gene ends were 5 bases for V and 9 bases for J; bases not matched to a gene: 8.

This clone was found a few times. The chain has TRBV5-1 and TRBJ2-3, with unresolved D. The CDR3 sequence is 16 residues long. CDR1 is SGHRS and CDR2 is YFSETQ in the germline V gene. The V gene lost 0 bases and the J gene lost 1 base, with 12 bases spanning the gap. CDR3 sequence: CASSLGGARGTDTQYF. CDR3 DNA sequence: TGCGCCAGCAGCTTGGGTGGTGCGCGCGGCACAGATACGCAGTATTTT.

In its sample, this clone was seen a few times. The J gene is TRBJ2-7, the V gene TRBV18; 7 bases map to TRBD2. V was pared by 8 bases and J by 7 bases, with 17 bases of the junction left unmatched. The length of the CDR3 is 15 residues. CDR1 is KGHSH, CDR2 LQKENI, per germline. CDR3 DNA: TGTGCCAGCCGGGACCAGGGTTTCGAGGGAGGGGAGCAGTACTTC. It specifies CASRDQGFEGGEQYF. Looking up the rest from reference TRBV18 and TRBJ2-7 gives the full variable domain: NAGVMQNPRHLVRRRGQEARLRCSPMKGHSHVYWYRQLPEEGLKFMVYLQKENIIDESGMPKERFSAEFPKEGPSILRIQQVVRGDSAAYFCASRDQGFEGGEQYFGPGTRLTVT.

This clone was seen a few times. V gene TRBV12-5 combines with J gene TRBJ2-3, with TRBD1 matching over 8 bases. V lost 1 base to trimming and J lost 3 bases; unmatched junction nucleotides: 3. Per germline, CDR1 LGHNT and CDR2 FRNRAP. The CDR3 loop spans 15 amino acids. CDR3 amino acids: CASGLDRGRTDTQYF. In nucleotides, the CDR3 is TGTGCTAGTGGTTTGGACAGGGGGAGGACAGATACGCAGTATTTT.

This chain joins TRBV5-1 and TRBJ2-5; 7 bases align to TRBD1. The J call is uncertain, as TRBJ2-7 better fits the DNA end. Germline CDR1 SGHRS, CDR2 YFSETQ. The CDR3 covers 13 residues. CDR3: CASSHGTDYEQYF. The CDR3 DNA sequence: TGCGCCAGCAGCCACGGGACAGACTACGAGCAGTACTTC.

This clone was found a few times. Different DNA sequences within this sample yield the same CDR3. The V call is TRBV30, the J call TRBJ1-2; no firm D call. CDR3 size: 12 residues. V shed 2 bases and J shed 2 bases, with 6 bases lying between them. Germline assignment: CDR1 GTSNPN and CDR2 SVGIG (reference sequence). The DNA of the CDR3 is TGTGCCTGGAGTACCGGGAACTATGGCTACACCTTC. It encodes CAWSTGNYGYTF.

This clone was counted between two and nine times. The chain carries TRBV5-1 and TRBJ2-1; TRBD1 matches 10 bases. Trimming took 1 base from V and 8 from J; bases not matched to a gene: 9. The CDR3 is 16 amino acids. Germline-derived CDR1 and CDR2 are SGHRS and YFSETQ. The CDR3 DNA follows: TGCGCCAGCAGCTTGAGAGGGACAGGGGAAACGGATGAGCAGTTCTTC. Its translation: CASSLRGTGETDEQFF.

This clone turned up a few times. The gene calls are TRBV11-2 and TRBJ2-2, with 8 nucleotides matching TRBD1. V shed 5 bases and J 2 bases; nucleotides not matched to a gene: 7. CDR1 and CDR2 (germline): SGHAT, FQNNGV. This CDR3 contains 16 residues. CDR3: CASSLPGTGNTGELFF. The CDR3 region has the DNA TGTGCCAGCAGCCTCCCCGGGACAGGAAACACCGGGGAGCTGTTTTTT. The full variable domain, its missing parts supplied by reference TRBV11-2 and TRBJ2-2, is EAGVAQSPRYKIIEKRQSVAFWCNPISGHATLYWYQQILGQGPKLLIQFQNNGVVDDSQLPKDRFSAERLKGVDSTLKIQPAKLEDSAVYLCASSLPGTGNTGELFFGEGSRLTVL.

V gene TRBV2 combines with J gene TRBJ1-6; 8 nucleotides match TRBD1. CDR1 SNHLY and CDR2 FYNNEI come from the germline V gene. There are 16 residues in the CDR3. With V trimmed by 2 bases and J by 7 bases, 7 bases remained unmatched. The CDR3 sequence: CASSEQGPGGNSPLHF. Written as DNA, the CDR3 is TGTGCCAGCAGTGAACAGGGGCCAGGGGGCAATTCACCCCTCCACTTT.

The genes are TRBV5-1 and TRBJ2-1; 13 bases fit TRBD2. The CDR3 contains 20 residues. Germline CDR1 and CDR2: SGHRS and YFSETQ. V was pared by 4 bases and J by 1 base, with 14 bases of the junction left unmatched. CDR3 sequence: CASSLLPPGLAGASYNEQFF. CDR3 bases: TGCGCCAGCAGCCTTCTCCCGCCCGGACTAGCGGGGGCGTCCTACAATGAGCAGTTCTTC.

The chain recombines TRBV7-8 with TRBJ2-1; D uncertain. There are 13 residues in the CDR3. CDR1 SGHVS and CDR2 FQNEAQ come from the germline V gene. Trimming took off 3 bases at V and 5 bases at J, with 8 bases between the two ends. CDR3 residues: CASSLARNNEQFF. DNA of the CDR3: TGTGCCAGCAGCTTGGCCAGAAACAATGAGCAGTTCTTC.

The V call is TRBV7-9, the J call TRBJ2-7, with 15 bases fitting TRBD2. The CDR3 covers 17 residues. Trimming cost V 5 bases and J 2 bases; bases outside gene matches: 7. Germline V gene sequence: CDR1 SEHNR, CDR2 FQNEAQ (reference sequence). The CDR3 coding sequence is TGTGCCAGCAGCGAAGGACTAGCGGGGGGGTTAGCCTACGAGCAGTACTTC. Translating gives CASSEGLAGGLAYEQYF. The full variable domain, its missing parts supplied by reference TRBV7-9 and TRBJ2-7, is DTGVSQNPRHKITKRGQNVTFRCDPISEHNRLYWYRQTLGQGPEFLTYFQNEAQLEKSRLLSDRFSAERPKGSFSTLEIQRTEQGDSAMYLCASSEGLAGGLAYEQYFGPGTRLTVT.

This clone was seen a handful of times. DNA for the CDR3: TGTGCCAGCAGGGGGAGACAGGCCTTGACCCAGCATTTT. Translated, it gives CASRGRQALTQHF. The chain is built from TRBV6-5 and TRBJ1-5, with a possible D match to TRBD1 (6 bases). Germline CDR1 MNHEY, CDR2 SVGAGI. V was shortened by 6 bases and J by 11 bases, with 17 bases between the two germline ends. The CDR3 sequence is 13 residues long.

This sequence joins TRBV10-3 and TRBJ2-7, with a possible D match to TRBD2 (6 bases). V shed 4 bases and J shed 4 bases, with 14 bases lying between them. The germline CDR1 and CDR2 sequences are ENHRY and SYGVKD. The CDR3 covers 14 residues. The CDR3 coding sequence is TGTGCCATCAGTGGGGGACTGAGCGAATACGAGCAGTACTTC. It translates to CAISGGLSEYEQYF.

The CDR3, as DNA: TGTGCCTGGGCCCGGGACTATTCCTACAATGAGCAGTTCTTC. Translating gives CAWARDYSYNEQFF. The rearrangement links TRBV30 to TRBJ2-1, with 7 bases identical to TRBD2. Germline V CDR1 and CDR2: GTSNPN, SVGIG (reference sequence). With 5 bases clipped from V and 1 base from J, the junction kept 5 bases outside the gene matches. The CDR3 consists of 14 residues. The full variable domain, its missing parts supplied by reference TRBV30 and TRBJ2-1, is SQTIHQWPATLVQPVGSPLSLECTVEGTSNPNLYWYRQAAGRGLQLLFYSVGIGQISSEVPQNLSASRPQDRQFILSSKKLLLSDSGFYLCAWARDYSYNEQFFGPGTRLTVL.

This clone was recorded a few times. The chain is built from TRBV19 and TRBJ2-3; a weak D match, TRBD2 (5 bases). CDR1 and CDR2 (germline): LNHDA, SQIVND (reference sequence). Trimming removed 4 bases at V and 6 bases at J, with 23 bases between. This CDR3 comprises 17 residues. The CDR3 loop is CASSTGGRAAGMDTQYF. In DNA, the CDR3 is TGTGCCAGTAGTACCGGCGGGCGCGCCGCCGGCATGGATACGCAGTATTTT.

This chain links TRBV2 with TRBJ1-6, with D perhaps TRBD1 (5 bases). CDR3 length equals 15 residues. Looked up from germline, CDR1 is SNHLY and CDR2 is FYNNEI. Trimming left V 3 bases short and J 7 bases short, with 13 bases between. The chain's CDR3 is CASSDGGLGNSPLHF. CDR3 bases: TGTGCCAGCAGTGACGGGGGACTCGGGAATTCACCCCTCCACTTT.

This chain joins TRBV7-2 and TRBJ2-7, with D perhaps TRBD2 (6 bases). The CDR3 loop spans 13 amino acids. V was trimmed by 5 bases and J by 4 bases, leaving 12 bases between them. CDR1 is SGHTA, CDR2 FQGNSA, per germline. The DNA of the CDR3 is TGTGCCAGCAGCGCGCCGGGGGTGTACGAGCAGTACTTC. Residues: CASSAPGVYEQYF.